This T cell receptor (beta chain) was sequenced during a study of T cell responses to AZD1222 COVID-19 vaccine. Overall study findings and caveats: In the spike-specific TCR repertoire, nearly half reportedly target unmutated variant regions. The span of vaccine-associated CD4 TCRs extended across spike, with dominance at 160-218 and 743-854. Baseline testing showed seropositivity in only a handful of AZD1222 recipients. Donors were mostly white British, more females; clonal diversity possibly underestimated.

The germline V gene has CDR1 ENHRY and CDR2 SYGVKD. Trimming stripped 0 bases from V and 2 bases from J, with 14 bases between. CDR3 size: 17 residues. The method was immunoSEQ multiplex PCR; TCRdb's version includes in-frame clones alone and lacks a portion of them. The sample contains 90,000 to 150,000 clones, about nine tenths of which appear only once. As regards this clone: Its antigen remains unknown.

V and J are TRBV10-3 and TRBJ1-5; tentative D call: TRBD1 (5 bases). Sequenced material: peripheral blood, taken on day 0 of AZD1222 vaccination. The clonotype originates from an adult in good health. The CDR3 DNA reads TGTGCCATCAGTGAGTCAGGCCGCGGGGCGGGCAATCAGCCCCAGCATTTT. It is translated as CAISESGRGAGNQPQHF.